This entry lists 23 T cell receptor beta chains sequenced from one sample in a study of T cells in Graves' hyperthyroidism and ophthalmopathy. The investigators amplified TCR beta CDR3 regions from RNA transcripts. RT-PCR in the first round (using the HTBI primer set) targeted the TCR CDR3. TCRdb fed the multiplex PCR reads into MiXCR, producing one record per CDR3 protein. The sample records 490,000 or so distinct CDR3 sequences, 15% to 20% being singletons. The specimen sequenced was blood. The receptors originated from a man aged 35-49 years with Graves' ophthalmopathy.

This clonotype was seen a few times. The chain joins TRBV6-1 to TRBJ2-7; 7 bases fit TRBD1. V was pared by 6 bases and J by 0 bases, with 8 bases of the junction left unmatched. The length of the CDR3 is 15 residues. The germline V gene has CDR1 MNHNS and CDR2 SASEGT. CDR3 amino acids: CASRYGQASSYEQYF. CDR3 sequence (DNA): TGTGCCAGCAGGTACGGACAGGCAAGCTCCTACGAGCAGTACTTC.

At least ten counts were recorded for this clonotype. The CDR3 region is CASSFSGLSYEQYF. In nucleotides, the CDR3 is TGTGCCAGCAGTTTCTCGGGGTTGAGCTACGAGCAGTACTTC. The chain combines TRBV28 with TRBJ2-7; D might be TRBD2 (5 bases). V lost 3 bases and J 3 bases, leaving 12 bases between the germline ends. The germline gives CDR1 MDHEN, CDR2 SYDVKM. CDR3 length: 14 amino acids.

The CDR3 DNA sequence: TGTGCCAGCAGTTTTAGGAGACCAACCTATGCGGGCTACACCTTC. Translated: CASSFRRPTYAGYTF. The V gene is TRBV12-3 or TRBV12-4, the J gene TRBJ1-2; D is unresolved. The CDR3 has 15 amino acids. V was shortened by 3 bases and J by 8 bases, with 19 bases between the two germline ends.

In its sample, this clonotype was seen many times. This chain connects TRBV20-1 to TRBJ2-1, with TRBD1 matching over 8 bases. Looked up from germline, CDR1 is DFQATT and CDR2 is SNEGSKA (reference sequence). The CDR3 consists of 17 residues. J was trimmed by 0 bases and V by 5 bases; bases with no gene match: 12. The CDR3 sequence: CSAARARTGSSYNEQFF. CDR3 DNA sequence: TGCAGTGCTGCACGTGCACGGACAGGGAGCTCCTACAATGAGCAGTTCTTC.

This clonotype has a count of ten or more. This chain connects TRBV5-1 to TRBJ1-1; D may be TRBD1 (5 bases). CDR3 length equals 15 residues. Deletions cut 4 bases from V and 4 bases from J, with 17 bases between. Germline V gene lookup returns CDR1 SGHRS and CDR2 YFSETQ. The CDR3 sequence: CASSPGGGVLTEAFF. CDR3 DNA sequence: TGCGCCAGCAGCCCGGGGGGGGGGGTACTCACTGAAGCTTTCTTT.

This clonotype was seen repeatedly, ten times or more. J is TRBJ2-3 and V is TRBV7-2, with D unresolved. The length of the CDR3 is 12 residues. The V end was cut by 5 bases, the J end by 2 bases, with 5 bases between. Germline-derived CDR1 and CDR2 are SGHTA and FQGNSA. This chain's CDR3 is CASSATTDTQYF. The CDR3 DNA reads TGTGCCAGCAGCGCAACCACAGATACGCAGTATTTT.

This clonotype was detected a few times. Written as DNA, the CDR3 is TGTGCCAGCAGTTTGGGGGACGGAAGCACCACAACACAAGATACGCAGTATTTT. Protein product: CASSLGDGSTTTQDTQYF. The chain is built from TRBV27 and TRBJ2-3; D may match TRBD1 or TRBD2 (5 bases each). The CDR3 sequence is 18 residues long. V was shortened by 3 bases and J by 5 bases, with 24 bases between the two germline ends. CDR1 and CDR2 (germline): MNHEY, SMNVEV (reference sequence).

This clonotype was counted a few times. CDR3 residues: CASSFRPETQYF. In DNA form, the CDR3 reads TGTGCCAGCAGTTTCCGTCCAGAGACCCAGTACTTC. The gene calls are TRBV6-5 and TRBJ2-5; no clear D. The CDR3 loop spans 12 amino acids. With 4 bases removed from V and 4 bases from J, the gap between germline ends came to 7 bases. Germline values: CDR1 MNHEY, CDR2 SVGAGI.

This rearrangement joins TRBV10-2 to TRBJ2-7, with 9 bases lining up with TRBD2. Germline V gives CDR1 WSHSY, CDR2 SAAADI. Trimming removed 7 bases from V and 5 bases from J; junction bases left unmatched: 6. The CDR3 is 13 amino acids. CDR3 in DNA: TGCGCCAGCAATAGCGGGAGATTCAACGAGCAGTACTTC. This gives the protein CASNSGRFNEQYF.

This clonotype was seen more than once but under ten times. Its ends do not fully match the called genes, so a read error is possible. The chain combines TRBV20-1 with TRBJ1-1; 8 bases agree with TRBD1. Germline V gives CDR1 DFQATT, CDR2 SNEGSKA (reference sequence). The CDR3 sequence is 15 residues long. The CDR3 loop reads CNARVRAGGNTEAFF. The DNA for the CDR3 is TGCAATGCTAGGGTGCGCGCAGGGGGCAACACTGAAGCTTTCTTT.

This chain uses TRBV18 with TRBJ1-4; possibly TRBD1 for D (5 bases). The length of the CDR3 is 13 residues. V shed 3 bases and J shed 12 bases, with 14 bases lying between them. From germline, CDR1 is KGHSH and CDR2 LQKENI. CDR3 nucleotides: TGTGCCAGCTCACCCGGCACAGGTCGGGAACTGTTTTTT. Translated: CASSPGTGRELFF.

V usage is TRBV28 and J usage is TRBJ2-5, with 12 bases lining up with TRBD2. The CDR3 runs to 17 residues. V was clipped by 5 bases and J by 4 bases; unmatched bases: 11. In germline, CDR1 is MDHEN, CDR2 SYDVKM. For the CDR3, the DNA is TGTGCCAGCAGTGCACTGCCTAGCGGGAGGGCCGTAGAGACCCAGTACTTC. Protein: CASSALPSGRAVETQYF. The variable domain in full, with the rest retrieved from reference TRBV28 and TRBJ2-5, is DVKVTQSSRYLVKRTGEKVFLECVQDMDHENMFWYRQDPGLGLRLIYFSYDVKMKEKGDIPEGYSVSREKKERFSLILESASTNQTSMYLCASSALPSGRAVETQYFGPGTRLLVL.

This clonotype was recorded a few times. The chain couples TRBV7-8 to TRBJ2-7, with 8 bases that match TRBD2. The length of the CDR3 is 15 residues. Looked up from germline, CDR1 is SGHVS and CDR2 is FQNEAQ. With 3 bases clipped from V and 3 bases from J, the junction kept 7 bases outside the gene matches. CDR3 in amino acids: CASSFRNSGIYEQYF. The CDR3 nucleotides are TGTGCCAGCAGCTTTAGAAATAGCGGGATCTACGAGCAGTACTTC.

This clonotype was recorded a few times. The J gene is TRBJ2-5, the V gene TRBV2, with 14 positions matching TRBD2. There are 16 residues in the CDR3. Germline loops: CDR1 SNHLY, CDR2 FYNNEI. The junction had 5 bases not matched to a gene; V was cut back by 3 bases and J by 5 bases. The CDR3 DNA reads as TGTGCCAGCAGTGAGACTAGCGGGGGGGCCGGGGAGACCCAGTACTTC. Translation: CASSETSGGAGETQYF.

This chain connects TRBV6-2 or TRBV6-3 to TRBJ1-6; 9 nucleotides match TRBD1. Germline V lookup: CDR1 MNHEY, CDR2 SVGEGT. CDR3 length: 13 residues. Trimming cost V 9 bases and J 6 bases; bases outside gene matches: 3. The CDR3 bases are TGTGCCAGTATACAGGGGGCTAATTCACCCCTCCACTTT. Its protein is CASIQGANSPLHF.

The gene calls are TRBV13 and TRBJ2-2, with D unclear. The CDR3 consists of 15 residues. V dropped 4 bases and J dropped 3 bases, with 12 bases sitting between them. In germline, CDR1 is PRHDT, CDR2 FYEKMQ (reference sequence). In DNA, the CDR3 is TGTGCCAGCAGCTCCCTCCTCACCCACACCGGGGAGCTGTTTTTT. It translates to CASSSLLTHTGELFF.

This clonotype was seen at least ten times. The chain couples TRBV28 to TRBJ1-4; D unresolved. Trimming took off 4 bases at V and 0 bases at J, with 9 bases between the two ends. The CDR3 runs to 15 residues. The V gene's germline CDR1 is MDHEN and CDR2 SYDVKM. CDR3 nucleotides: TGTGCCAGCAGTTCTCCACAGTCAACTAATGAAAAACTGTTTTTT. This encodes CASSSPQSTNEKLFF.

V usage is TRBV4-2 and J usage is TRBJ1-2, with TRBD1 as a possible D gene (5 bases). V lost 5 bases to trimming and J lost 2 bases, with 18 bases between them. The CDR3 contains 16 residues. CDR1 and CDR2 (germline): LGHNA, YNFKEQ. CDR3 in amino acids: CASSLNPGSRNYGYTF. For the CDR3, the DNA is TGTGCCAGCAGCTTAAACCCAGGGTCTAGGAACTATGGCTACACCTTC.

This clonotype has at least ten counts. The genes are TRBV5-1 and TRBJ2-3; TRBD2 agrees at 7 bases. Looked up from germline, CDR1 is SGHRS and CDR2 is YFSETQ. V lost 4 bases to trimming and J lost 5 bases; unmatched junction nucleotides: 7. This CDR3 comprises 14 residues. As DNA, the CDR3 is TGCGCCAGCAGCCCGAGCGGGGTCGGAGATACGCAGTATTTT. Protein: CASSPSGVGDTQYF.

With regard to this clonotype: A much larger clone differs by one base, so this may be a read error. The chain combines TRBV30 with TRBJ2-1; D unclear. The germline CDR1 and CDR2 sequences are GTSNPN and SVGIG (reference sequence). V lost 3 bases to trimming and J lost 9 bases, with 18 bases between them. This CDR3 has 14 amino acids. The CDR3 loop reads CAWSGPEPSGEQFF. CDR3 DNA: TGTGCCTGGAGCGGACCAGAGCCTTCGGGTGAGCAGTTCTTC.

In its sample, this clonotype was seen a few times. The J gene is TRBJ1-4, the V gene TRBV7-8; D is perhaps TRBD1 (6 bases). The germline gives CDR1 SGHVS, CDR2 FQNEAQ. With 2 bases removed from V and 5 bases from J, the gap between germline ends came to 15 bases. The CDR3 covers 16 residues. The CDR3 nucleotides read TGTGCCAGCAGCTTAACGCCGGACAGTTTGAATGAAAAACTGTTTTTT. Translating it yields CASSLTPDSLNEKLFF.

V is TRBV30 and J is TRBJ1-5; perhaps TRBD1 as D (5 bases). The germline gives CDR1 GTSNPN, CDR2 SVGIG (reference sequence). This CDR3 is built from 12 residues. Between the trimmed V and J ends, which lost 2 bases and 4 bases, there was a span of 6 bases. CDR3 region: CAWSQGNQPQHF. Here the CDR3 DNA reads TGTGCCTGGAGTCAGGGAAATCAGCCCCAGCATTTT.

In this sample, this clonotype turned up many times. This chain joins TRBV3-1 and TRBJ2-3; D uncertain. Trimming took 3 bases from V and 9 from J, leaving 7 bases between them. CDR1 and CDR2 from the germline V gene are LGHDT and YNNKEL (reference sequence). The CDR3 is made up of 11 amino acids. The CDR3 DNA sequence: TGTGCCAGCAGCCAGCGTGGAACGCAGTATTTT. It yields the protein CASSQRGTQYF.